This paragraph reports one TCR beta chain. What it recognizes is unknown. Clones were read by immunoSEQ multiplex PCR, and TCRdb kept only the in-frame ones, dropping some. The sample carries approximately 1.5 million clones, roughly 98% recorded once. Germline V gene data show CDR1 as SGHNT and CDR2 as YENEEA. The CDR3 length is 15 residues. With 1 base removed from V and 4 bases from J, the gap between germline ends came to 13 bases. The data were obtained in a study of shared clonotypes between healthy human individuals. Whole-study findings and limits: Donor scarcity curtailed the genetic and exposure-history diversity represented herein.

This TCR was sampled from a young man in good health. Sequencing was carried out using naive CD4+ T cells sorted from blood. Indicated subset: CD45RA+ positively selected. V usage is TRBV11-3 and J usage is TRBJ1-2; D is possibly TRBD1 (6 bases). CDR3 residues: CASSLGRDTIYGYTF. As DNA, the CDR3 is TGTGCCAGCAGCTTAGGCCGGGACACCATCTATGGCTACACCTTC.